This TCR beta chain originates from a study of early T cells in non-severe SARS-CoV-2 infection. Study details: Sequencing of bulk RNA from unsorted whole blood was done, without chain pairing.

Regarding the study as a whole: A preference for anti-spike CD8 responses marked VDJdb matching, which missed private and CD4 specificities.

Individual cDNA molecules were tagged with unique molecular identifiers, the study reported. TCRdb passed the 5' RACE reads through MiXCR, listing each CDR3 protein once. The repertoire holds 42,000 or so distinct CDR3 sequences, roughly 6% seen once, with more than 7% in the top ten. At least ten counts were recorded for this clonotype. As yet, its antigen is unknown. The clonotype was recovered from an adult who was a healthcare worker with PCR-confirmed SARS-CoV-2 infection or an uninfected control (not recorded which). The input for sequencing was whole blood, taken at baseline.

This CDR3 reads CSASAGGYTGELFF. CDR3 DNA: TGCAGTGCTAGTGCTGGGGGATACACCGGGGAGCTGTTTTTT. The chain has TRBV20-1 and TRBJ2-2; D possibly uses TRBD1 or TRBD2 (5 bases each). The CDR3 contains 14 residues. Germline CDR1 reads DFQATT; CDR2 reads SNEGSKA (reference sequence). V lost 3 bases and J lost 3, with 11 bases in between.